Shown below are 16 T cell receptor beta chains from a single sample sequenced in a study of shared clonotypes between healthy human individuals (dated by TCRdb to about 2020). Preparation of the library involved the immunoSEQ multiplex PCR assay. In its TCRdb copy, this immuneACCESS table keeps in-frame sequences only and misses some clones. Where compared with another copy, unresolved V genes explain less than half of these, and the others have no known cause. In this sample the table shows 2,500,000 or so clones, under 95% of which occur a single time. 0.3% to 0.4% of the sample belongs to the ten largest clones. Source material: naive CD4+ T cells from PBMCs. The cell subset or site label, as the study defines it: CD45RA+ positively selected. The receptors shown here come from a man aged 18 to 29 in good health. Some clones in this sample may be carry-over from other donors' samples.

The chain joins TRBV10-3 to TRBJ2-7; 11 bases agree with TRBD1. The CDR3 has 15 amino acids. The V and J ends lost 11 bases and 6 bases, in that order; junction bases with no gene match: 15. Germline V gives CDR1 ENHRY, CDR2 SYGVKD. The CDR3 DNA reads TGTGCCTCCCTGGGTGGGACAGGGGGTGTTACCGAGCAGTACTTC. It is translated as CASLGGTGGVTEQYF.

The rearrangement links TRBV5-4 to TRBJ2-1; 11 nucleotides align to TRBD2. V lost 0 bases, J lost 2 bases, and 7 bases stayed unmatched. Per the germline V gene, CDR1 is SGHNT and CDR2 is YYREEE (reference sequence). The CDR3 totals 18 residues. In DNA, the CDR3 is TGTGCCAGCAGCTTGGGCGGGACTAGCGGACTTGCCTACAATGAGCAGTTCTTC. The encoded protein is CASSLGGTSGLAYNEQFF.

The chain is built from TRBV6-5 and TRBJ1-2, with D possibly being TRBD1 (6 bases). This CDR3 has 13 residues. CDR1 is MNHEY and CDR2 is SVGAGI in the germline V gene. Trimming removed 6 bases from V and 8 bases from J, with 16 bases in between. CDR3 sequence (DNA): TGTGCCAGCAGGCCGACAGGAAATGGGGGCTACACCTTC. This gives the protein CASRPTGNGGYTF.

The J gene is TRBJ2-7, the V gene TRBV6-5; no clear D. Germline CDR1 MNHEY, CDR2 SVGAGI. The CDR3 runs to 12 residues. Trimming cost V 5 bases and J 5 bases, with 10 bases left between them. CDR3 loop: CASSGVRNEQYF. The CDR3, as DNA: TGTGCCAGCAGTGGGGTTAGGAACGAGCAGTACTTC.

CDR3 in DNA: TGTGCCAGCAGCGCCTACCAGAACACTGAAGCTTTCTTT. Translating it yields CASSAYQNTEAFF. This chain connects TRBV7-6 to TRBJ1-1; D unclear. Per germline, CDR1 SGHVS and CDR2 FNYEAQ. The CDR3 covers 13 residues. The V and J ends lost 5 bases and 1 base respectively, with 8 bases between them.

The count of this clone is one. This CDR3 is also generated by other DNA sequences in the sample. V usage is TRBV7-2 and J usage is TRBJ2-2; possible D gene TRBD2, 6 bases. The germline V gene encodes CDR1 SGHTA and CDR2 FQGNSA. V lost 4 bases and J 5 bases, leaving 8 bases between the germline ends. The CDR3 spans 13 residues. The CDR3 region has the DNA TGTGCCAGCAGCTCCCGGGGGACCGGGGAGCTGTTTTTT. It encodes CASSSRGTGELFF. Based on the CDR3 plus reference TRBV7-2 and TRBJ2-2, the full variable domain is GAGVSQSPSNKVTEKGKDVELRCDPISGHTALYWYRQSLGQGLEFLIYFQGNSAPDKSGLPSDRFSAERTGGSVSTLTIQRTQQEDSAVYLCASSSRGTGELFFGEGSRLTVL.

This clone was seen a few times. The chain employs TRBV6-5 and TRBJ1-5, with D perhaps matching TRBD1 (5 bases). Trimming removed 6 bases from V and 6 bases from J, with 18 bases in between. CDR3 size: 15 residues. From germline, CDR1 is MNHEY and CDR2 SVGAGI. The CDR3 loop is CASRVSGAVGQPQHF. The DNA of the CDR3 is TGTGCCAGCAGGGTCTCCGGGGCCGTAGGTCAGCCCCAGCATTTT.

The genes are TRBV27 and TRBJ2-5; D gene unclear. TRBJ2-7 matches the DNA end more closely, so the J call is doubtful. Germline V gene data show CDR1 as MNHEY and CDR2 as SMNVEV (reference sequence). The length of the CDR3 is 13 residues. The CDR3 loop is CASRTIGDYEQYF. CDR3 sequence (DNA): TGTGCCAGCCGGACGATTGGAGACTACGAGCAGTACTTC.

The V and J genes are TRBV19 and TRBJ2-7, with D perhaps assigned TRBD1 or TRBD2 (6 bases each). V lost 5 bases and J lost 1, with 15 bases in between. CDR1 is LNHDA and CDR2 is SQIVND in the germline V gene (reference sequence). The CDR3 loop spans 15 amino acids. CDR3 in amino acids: CASSPGGGQSYEQYF. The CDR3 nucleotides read TGTGCCAGTAGTCCCGGGGGCGGCCAATCCTACGAGCAGTACTTC.

The CDR3 is CASSYARGGQETQYF. CDR3 coding DNA: TGTGCCAGCAGTTATGCAAGGGGGGGGCAAGAGACCCAGTACTTC. The gene calls are TRBV27 and TRBJ2-5, with a tentative D call TRBD2 (7 bases). The germline V gene encodes CDR1 MNHEY and CDR2 SMNVEV (reference sequence). The V and J ends lost 4 bases and 2 bases respectively, with 14 bases between them. The CDR3 has 15 amino acids.

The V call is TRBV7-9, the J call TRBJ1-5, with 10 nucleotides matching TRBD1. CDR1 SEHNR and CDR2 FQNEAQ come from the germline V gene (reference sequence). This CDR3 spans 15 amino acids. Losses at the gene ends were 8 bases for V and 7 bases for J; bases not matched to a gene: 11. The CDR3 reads CASSQTGGAGQPQHF. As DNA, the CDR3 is TGTGCCAGCTCGCAGACAGGGGGCGCGGGACAGCCCCAGCATTTT. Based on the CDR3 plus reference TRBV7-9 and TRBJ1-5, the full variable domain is DTGVSQNPRHKITKRGQNVTFRCDPISEHNRLYWYRQTLGQGPEFLTYFQNEAQLEKSRLLSDRFSAERPKGSFSTLEIQRTEQGDSAMYLCASSQTGGAGQPQHFGDGTRLSIL.

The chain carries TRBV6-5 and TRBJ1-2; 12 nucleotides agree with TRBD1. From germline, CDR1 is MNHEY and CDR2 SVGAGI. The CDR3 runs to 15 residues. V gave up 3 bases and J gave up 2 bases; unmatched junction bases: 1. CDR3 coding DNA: TGTGCCAGCAGTTATGGGACAGGGGGCAACTATGGCTACACCTTC. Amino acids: CASSYGTGGNYGYTF.

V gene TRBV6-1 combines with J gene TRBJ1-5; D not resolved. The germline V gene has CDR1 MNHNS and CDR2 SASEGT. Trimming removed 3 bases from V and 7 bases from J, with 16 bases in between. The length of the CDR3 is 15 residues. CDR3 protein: CASSDPRGIRQPQHF. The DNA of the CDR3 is TGTGCCAGCAGTGACCCGAGAGGGATACGACAGCCCCAGCATTTT.

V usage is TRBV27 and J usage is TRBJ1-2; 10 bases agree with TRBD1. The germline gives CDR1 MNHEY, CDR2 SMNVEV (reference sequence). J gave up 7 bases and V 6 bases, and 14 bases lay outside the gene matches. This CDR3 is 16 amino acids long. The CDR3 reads CASSRSGTGAYFGYTF. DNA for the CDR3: TGTGCCAGCAGCCGATCCGGGACAGGGGCTTATTTTGGCTACACCTTC.

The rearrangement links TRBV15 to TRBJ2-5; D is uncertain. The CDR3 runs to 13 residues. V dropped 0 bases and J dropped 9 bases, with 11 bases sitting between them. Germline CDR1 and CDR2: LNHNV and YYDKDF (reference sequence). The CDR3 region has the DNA TGTGCCACCAGCAGAGAACGCGGCGTGGCCCAGTACTTC. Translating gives CATSRERGVAQYF.

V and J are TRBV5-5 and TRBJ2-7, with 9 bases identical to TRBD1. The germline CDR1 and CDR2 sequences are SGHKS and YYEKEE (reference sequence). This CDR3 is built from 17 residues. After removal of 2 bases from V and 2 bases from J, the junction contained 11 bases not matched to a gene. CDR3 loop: CASSFRGQGGSPYEQYF. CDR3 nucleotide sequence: TGTGCCAGCAGCTTTAGGGGACAGGGTGGAAGCCCCTACGAGCAGTACTTC.